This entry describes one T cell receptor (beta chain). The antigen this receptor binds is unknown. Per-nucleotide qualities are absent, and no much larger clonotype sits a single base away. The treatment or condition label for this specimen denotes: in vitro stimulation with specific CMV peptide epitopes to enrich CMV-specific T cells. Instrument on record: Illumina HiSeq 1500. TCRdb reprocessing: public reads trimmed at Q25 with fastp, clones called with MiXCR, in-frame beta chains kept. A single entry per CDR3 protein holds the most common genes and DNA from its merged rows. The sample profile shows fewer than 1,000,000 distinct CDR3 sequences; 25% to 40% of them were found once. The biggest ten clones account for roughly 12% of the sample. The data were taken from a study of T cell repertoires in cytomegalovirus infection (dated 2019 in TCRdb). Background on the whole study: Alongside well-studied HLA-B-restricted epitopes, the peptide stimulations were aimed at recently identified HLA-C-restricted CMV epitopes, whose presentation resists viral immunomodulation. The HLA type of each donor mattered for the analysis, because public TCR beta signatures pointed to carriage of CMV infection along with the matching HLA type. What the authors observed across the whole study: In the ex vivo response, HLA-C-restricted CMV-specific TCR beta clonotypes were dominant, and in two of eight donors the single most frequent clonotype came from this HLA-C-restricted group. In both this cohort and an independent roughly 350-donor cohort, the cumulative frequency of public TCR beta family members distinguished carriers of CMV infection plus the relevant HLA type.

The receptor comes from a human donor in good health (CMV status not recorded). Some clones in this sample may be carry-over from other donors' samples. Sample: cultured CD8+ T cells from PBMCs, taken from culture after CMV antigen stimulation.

CDR3 region: CASSKDGDFYEQYF. At the DNA level, the sequence is TGTGCCAGCAGCAAGGACGGAGATTTCTACGAGCAGTACTTC. The sequence joins TRBV5-6 to TRBJ2-7; the D gene remains uncertain. The germline V gene supplies CDR1 SGHDT and CDR2 YYEEEE. Deletion took 4 bases off V and 3 bases off J, with a span of 14 bases between the germline ends. The CDR3 spans 14 residues, from the cysteine through the phenylalanine. Only the CDR3 part of the read is kept: 42 bases, read in frame from the first base.